The 26 T cell receptor beta chains below come from one sample, sequenced in a study of shared clonotypes between healthy human individuals. The table came from immunoSEQ multiplex PCR; TCRdb's copy has only in-frame clones and leaves some out. The sample contains about 2.4 million clones, more than 85% of which appear only once. Sequencing was carried out using naive CD4+ T cells from PBMCs. Documented subset: CD45RA+ positively selected. These TCRs come from a man aged 18 to 35 in good health. Some clones in this sample may be carry-over from other donors' samples.

The V gene is TRBV11-3, the J gene TRBJ2-4, with TRBD2 as a possible D gene (6 bases). Looked up from germline, CDR1 is SGHNT and CDR2 is YENEEA. The CDR3 runs to 15 residues. V was clipped by 1 base and J by 6 bases, with 13 bases between them. The CDR3: CASSLGQGGGNIQYF. As DNA, the CDR3 is TGTGCCAGCAGCTTAGGCCAGGGAGGTGGAAACATTCAGTACTTC.

The V gene is TRBV28, the J gene TRBJ2-7; D might be TRBD1 (6 bases). Trimming shortened V by 7 bases and J by 3 bases, and 13 bases separated the two germline ends. The CDR3 is made up of 13 amino acids. Germline lookup yields CDR1 MDHEN and CDR2 SYDVKM. The CDR3 is CASTGQINYEQYF. The DNA of the CDR3 is TGTGCCAGCACCGGACAGATAAACTACGAGCAGTACTTC.

The genes are TRBV6-4 and TRBJ2-1; 12 nucleotides match TRBD2. Germline CDR1 is MRHNA and CDR2 is SNTAGT. CDR3 length: 15 residues. V shed 2 bases, J shed 9 bases, and the junction held 5 bases outside the gene matches. The chain's CDR3 is CASSDGLAGSSEQFF. The CDR3 coding sequence is TGTGCCAGCAGTGACGGACTAGCGGGAAGTAGTGAGCAGTTCTTC.

Remarks on this clone: Other DNA sequences in this sample translate to the same CDR3. The V call is TRBV6-1, the J call TRBJ1-2, with D perhaps matching TRBD1 (5 bases). The length of the CDR3 is 13 residues. Germline CDR1 MNHNS, CDR2 SASEGT. V was cut by 2 bases and J by 1 base, with 5 bases left in between. For the CDR3, the DNA is TGTGCCAGCAGTGAACAGGGTAACTATGGCTACACCTTC. Translation: CASSEQGNYGYTF.

The chain joins TRBV5-4 to TRBJ2-7; TRBD2 aligns across 9 bases. CDR3 length: 15 amino acids. Germline trimming cut 5 bases from V and 3 bases from J; bases unmatched to any gene: 9. The germline V gene encodes CDR1 SGHNT and CDR2 YYREEE (reference sequence). The CDR3 spells CASSSRTSEGYEQYF. In nucleotides, the CDR3 is TGTGCCAGCAGTTCCCGGACTAGCGAGGGCTACGAGCAGTACTTC.

This rearrangement joins TRBV5-4 to TRBJ1-5, with TRBD1 matching 8 bases. Germline V gives CDR1 SGHNT, CDR2 YYREEE (reference sequence). Unmatched junction bases numbered 5, after V lost 0 bases and J lost 3 bases. The CDR3 is made up of 16 amino acids. CDR3 protein: CASSLGGQAINQPQHF. DNA for the CDR3: TGTGCCAGCAGCTTGGGGGGACAGGCTATCAATCAGCCCCAGCATTTT.

The rearrangement joins TRBV9 to TRBJ2-2; TRBD2 aligns across 8 bases. This CDR3 is built from 15 residues. J was trimmed by 6 bases and V by 1 base; bases with no gene match: 5. The germline gives CDR1 SGDLS, CDR2 YYNGEE. The CDR3 loop is CASSVYGRAPGELFF. The CDR3 DNA reads as TGTGCCAGCAGCGTATACGGGAGGGCCCCCGGGGAGCTGTTTTTT.

This chain joins TRBV5-4 and TRBJ2-1; D might be TRBD2 (5 bases). CDR3 length equals 13 residues. Germline CDR1 and CDR2: SGHNT and YYREEE (reference sequence). The V and J ends lost 0 bases and 10 bases respectively, with 11 bases between them. CDR3 loop: CASSLGLAEEQFF. Written as DNA, the CDR3 is TGTGCCAGCAGCTTGGGGCTAGCAGAGGAGCAGTTCTTC.

Comment on this clone: Other DNA sequences of this sample code for an identical CDR3. This chain connects TRBV5-1 to TRBJ2-3; no firm D call. Germline V CDR1 and CDR2: SGHRS, YFSETQ. V was pared by 2 bases and J by 1 base, with 8 bases between. CDR3 length: 14 amino acids. DNA for the CDR3: TGCGCCAGCAGCTTAGGCGGCGGCACAGATACGCAGTATTTT. This translates into CASSLGGGTDTQYF.

The rearrangement joins TRBV9 to TRBJ1-1; D remains ambiguous. CDR1 SGDLS and CDR2 YYNGEE come from the germline V gene. The CDR3 covers 14 residues. V dropped 3 bases and J dropped 6 bases, with 15 bases sitting between them. CDR3 region: CASSAINLEAEAFF. The CDR3 coding sequence is TGTGCCAGCAGCGCCATCAACCTCGAGGCTGAAGCTTTCTTT.

This chain joins TRBV2 and TRBJ2-1; D possibly corresponds to TRBD2 (6 bases). Trimming pared 3 bases from V and 8 bases from J, leaving 11 bases between. The CDR3 has 13 residues. Germline-derived CDR1 and CDR2 are SNHLY and FYNNEI. The CDR3 nucleotides are TGTGCCAGCAGTGAGACTAGGCTCGATGAGCAGTTCTTC. Its translation: CASSETRLDEQFF. The whole variable domain, filled in from reference TRBV2 and TRBJ2-1, reads EPEVTQTPSHQVTQMGQEVILRCVPISNHLYFYWYRQILGQKVEFLVSFYNNEISEKSEIFDDQFSVERPDGSNFTLKIRSTKLEDSAMYFCASSETRLDEQFFGPGTRLTVL.

This sequence joins TRBV19 and TRBJ1-5; 7 bases align to TRBD1. J gave up 9 bases and V 4 bases, and 6 bases lay outside the gene matches. The germline V gene has CDR1 LNHDA and CDR2 SQIVND (reference sequence). The CDR3 consists of 13 residues. CDR3 nucleotide sequence: TGTGCCAGTAGTACACAGGGGTACGGGCCCCAGCATTTT. Translated, it gives CASSTQGYGPQHF.

V gene TRBV20-1 combines with J gene TRBJ2-5, with D possibly being TRBD2 (5 bases). With 6 bases removed from V and 4 bases from J, the gap between germline ends came to 9 bases. Germline CDR1 reads DFQATT; CDR2 reads SNEGSKA (reference sequence). The CDR3 covers 11 residues. CDR3 nucleotides: TGCAGTGCGCGGACTCTAGAGACCCAGTACTTC. This encodes CSARTLETQYF.

The rearrangement uses TRBV29-1 and TRBJ2-4; D is possibly TRBD1 or TRBD2 (5 bases each). The V end was cut by 5 bases, the J end by 6 bases, with 11 bases between. CDR3 length: 12 residues. Germline V gives CDR1 SQVTM, CDR2 ANQGSEA. The CDR3 here is CSVQGGGNIQYF. The DNA of the CDR3 is TGCAGCGTTCAGGGCGGAGGAAACATTCAGTACTTC.

The rearrangement links TRBV9 to TRBJ2-1, with D hard to call. In germline, CDR1 is SGDLS, CDR2 YYNGEE. This CDR3 is built from 14 residues. V was trimmed by 3 bases and J by 0 bases, leaving 7 bases between them. Here the CDR3 DNA reads TGTGCCAGCAGCGGCACAGCCTCCTACAATGAGCAGTTCTTC. This translates into CASSGTASYNEQFF. The variable domain in full, completed from reference TRBV9 and TRBJ2-1, reads DSGVTQTPKHLITATGQRVTLRCSPRSGDLSVYWYQQSLDQGLQFLIQYYNGEERAKGNILERFSAQQFPDLHSELNLSSLELGDSALYFCASSGTASYNEQFFGPGTRLTVL.

The DNA of the CDR3 is TGTGCCAGCAGGGACAGACTAGCCAAAAACATTCAGTACTTC. Its translation is CASRDRLAKNIQYF. The chain has TRBV11-2 and TRBJ2-4; D may be TRBD1 (6 bases). CDR1 SGHAT and CDR2 FQNNGV come from the germline V gene. This CDR3 is 14 amino acids long. With 6 bases removed from V and 0 bases from J, the gap between germline ends came to 9 bases. Based on the CDR3 plus reference TRBV11-2 and TRBJ2-4, the full variable domain is EAGVAQSPRYKIIEKRQSVAFWCNPISGHATLYWYQQILGQGPKLLIQFQNNGVVDDSQLPKDRFSAERLKGVDSTLKIQPAKLEDSAVYLCASRDRLAKNIQYFGAGTRLSVL.

The gene calls are TRBV7-3 and TRBJ2-1; D gene ambiguous. Germline values: CDR1 SGHTA, CDR2 FQGTGA. Trimming cost V 2 bases and J 7 bases, with 6 bases left between them. This CDR3 is 12 amino acids long. The CDR3 coding sequence is TGTGCCAGCAGCTTAGTTCGGAATGAGCAGTTCTTC. Protein sequence: CASSLVRNEQFF. The whole variable domain, remainder taken from reference TRBV7-3 and TRBJ2-1, is GAGVSQTPSNKVTEKGKYVELRCDPISGHTALYWYRQSLGQGPEFLIYFQGTGAADDSGLPNDRFFAVRPEGSVSTLKIQRTERGDSAVYLCASSLVRNEQFFGPGTRLTVL.

The chain couples TRBV7-2 to TRBJ1-1; D remains ambiguous. Trimming cost V 3 bases and J 8 bases, with 16 bases left between them. Germline values: CDR1 SGHTA, CDR2 FQGNSA. This CDR3 has 14 amino acids. CDR3 region: CASSFVRGRQEAFF. The CDR3 nucleotides read TGTGCCAGCAGCTTCGTCCGGGGTCGGCAGGAAGCTTTCTTT.

As DNA, the CDR3 is TGTGCCAGCAGCCCCACTAGCGGGAGTGACCGGGAGCTGTTTTTT. The encoded protein is CASSPTSGSDRELFF. The chain has TRBV5-4 and TRBJ2-2; 11 bases line up with TRBD2. Germline V gives CDR1 SGHNT, CDR2 YYREEE (reference sequence). The CDR3 length is 15 residues. V trimming: 4 bases; J trimming: 9 bases; junction bases outside the gene matches: 8.

The rearrangement uses TRBV29-1 and TRBJ2-3; 13 bases fit TRBD2. The CDR3 length is 15 residues. CDR1 is SQVTM, CDR2 ANQGSEA, per germline. The V segment lost 4 bases and the J segment 0 bases; nucleotides outside the gene matches: 1. The CDR3 DNA reads as TGCAGCGTTGTGACTAGCGGGAGGAGCACAGATACGCAGTATTTT. Its protein product is CSVVTSGRSTDTQYF.

The rearrangement uses TRBV19 and TRBJ1-2; 7 bases agree with TRBD1. The germline gives CDR1 LNHDA, CDR2 SQIVND (reference sequence). This CDR3 spans 16 amino acids. The trim removed 0 bases at V and 7 bases at J, leaving 11 bases unmatched. The CDR3 DNA is TGTGCCAGTAGTATAGACCGGACAGGTCTGGGGAGTGGCTACACCTTC. Encoded protein: CASSIDRTGLGSGYTF. The whole variable domain, filled in from reference TRBV19 and TRBJ1-2, reads DGGITQSPKYLFRKEGQNVTLSCEQNLNHDAMYWYRQDPGQGLRLIYYSQIVNDFQKGDIAEGYSVSREKKESFPLTVTSAQKNPTAFYLCASSIDRTGLGSGYTFGSGTRLTVV.

V is TRBV19 and J is TRBJ2-4, with 9 bases matching TRBD2. This CDR3 contains 20 residues. Germline-derived CDR1 and CDR2 are LNHDA and SQIVND (reference sequence). With V trimmed by 3 bases and J by 4 bases, 19 bases remained unmatched. The CDR3 loop reads CASSITGVAGADRVKNIQYF. CDR3 DNA sequence: TGTGCCAGTAGTATCACCGGCGTAGCGGGGGCCGATCGCGTAAAAAACATTCAGTACTTC. Full variable domain (rest looked up from reference TRBV19 and TRBJ2-4): DGGITQSPKYLFRKEGQNVTLSCEQNLNHDAMYWYRQDPGQGLRLIYYSQIVNDFQKGDIAEGYSVSREKKESFPLTVTSAQKNPTAFYLCASSITGVAGADRVKNIQYFGAGTRLSVL.

V usage is TRBV7-9 and J usage is TRBJ2-5; D remains unclear. The CDR3 length is 15 residues. V was cut by 0 bases and J by 1 base, with 9 bases left in between. Germline loops: CDR1 SEHNR, CDR2 FQNEAQ (reference sequence). The CDR3 DNA reads as TGTGCCAGCAGCTTAGCTGGTCAGATCCAAGAGACCCAGTACTTC. Its translation: CASSLAGQIQETQYF.

V usage is TRBV6-6 and J usage is TRBJ2-5, with D possibly being TRBD1 (5 bases). The CDR3 has 14 residues. The germline V gene encodes CDR1 MNHNY and CDR2 SVGAGI (reference sequence). Trimming removed 5 bases from V and 2 bases from J, with 12 bases in between. CDR3 nucleotide sequence: TGTGCCAGCAGTCCCGGACACATACAAGAGACCCAGTACTTC. This codes for CASSPGHIQETQYF.

The chain employs TRBV21-1 and TRBJ1-3; TRBD1, the table's D call, was not compared with the DNA. TRBV21-1 is deemed a pseudogene. The CDR3 spans 15 residues. CDR3 coding DNA: TGTGCCAGCAGCAACCCCAGGGACTCTGGAAACACCATATATTTT. Protein: CASSNPRDSGNTIYF.

The chain carries TRBV28 and TRBJ1-2; 8 positions agree with TRBD1. The CDR3 runs 16 residues. The trim removed 1 base at V and 4 bases at J, leaving 8 bases unmatched. Germline CDR1 is MDHEN and CDR2 is SYDVKM. In DNA, the CDR3 is TGTGCCAGCAGTTTATCAAACGGACAGGGAACCTATGGCTACACCTTC. Translated: CASSLSNGQGTYGYTF.